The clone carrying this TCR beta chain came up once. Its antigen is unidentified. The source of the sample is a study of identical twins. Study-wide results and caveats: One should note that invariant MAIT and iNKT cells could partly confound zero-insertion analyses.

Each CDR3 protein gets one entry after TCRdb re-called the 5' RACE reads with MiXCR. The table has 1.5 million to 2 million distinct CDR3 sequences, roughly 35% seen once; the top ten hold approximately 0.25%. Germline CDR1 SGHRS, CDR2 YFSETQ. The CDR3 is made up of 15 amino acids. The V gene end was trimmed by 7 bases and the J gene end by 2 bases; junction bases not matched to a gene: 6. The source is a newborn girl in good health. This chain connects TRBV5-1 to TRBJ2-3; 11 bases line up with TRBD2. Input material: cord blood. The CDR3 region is CASGTSGGHTDTQYF. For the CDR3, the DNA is TGCGCCAGCGGAACTAGCGGGGGCCACACAGATACGCAGTATTTT.